This T cell receptor (beta chain) was identified during a study of OX40 agonist ivuxolimab in advanced cancers. As for the study in general: An anti-OX40 (CD134) antibody with agonistic activity, ivuxolimab, was administered to patients. 30% to 40% of patients had received prior checkpoint inhibitor therapy. Dose-escalation patients were diagnosed with hepatocellular carcinoma, melanoma, renal cell cancer or head and neck cancer. Study-level findings and limits: The average count of expanded clones was higher among CD8+ T cells than among CD4+.

Generated by immunoSEQ multiplex PCR, the TCRdb table keeps only in-frame clones and is missing some. The table shows under 40,000 clones, with over 60% occurring only once. With regard to this clone: Its antigen is undetermined.

This receptor was taken from an adult with an advanced solid tumor such as melanoma, head and neck, liver or kidney cancer. Sequences were derived from CD4+ or CD8+ T cells sorted from blood, sampled in a trial of the OX40 agonist ivuxolimab.

The CDR3 DNA sequence: TGTGCCAGTACCACCCGGGACAGGGGTTTCAATCAGCCCCAGCATTTT. It encodes CASTTRDRGFNQPQHF. This chain joins TRBV19 and TRBJ1-5; 10 bases match TRBD1. The germline V gene encodes CDR1 LNHDA and CDR2 SQIVND (reference sequence). The CDR3 runs to 16 residues. V shed 7 bases, J shed 3 bases, and the junction held 9 bases outside the gene matches.